This T cell receptor beta chain stems from a study of blood T cells in healthy people across ages. V was clipped by 1 base and J by 7 bases, with 6 bases between them. Germline V gene data show CDR1 as SGHDN and CDR2 as FVKESK. The CDR3 is made up of 12 amino acids. A note on this clonotype: Its cognate antigen is unknown.

Alongside a J-beta primer mix, a sample-barcoded 5' primer served in a second PCR lasting roughly 7 to 12 cycles. Each CDR3 protein gets one entry after TCRdb re-called the 5' RACE reads with MiXCR. Of roughly 2 million distinct CDR3 sequences listed, 49% are singletons. Donor samples were obtained from healthy Caucasian individuals from Russia, aged roughly 6 to 90. Each of the donors had 9 to 10 milliliters of peripheral blood drawn into EDTA-treated Vacutainer tubes. The authors extracted at least 5 micrograms of total RNA per sample. General study points: Among long-lived donors, naive CD4+ cells were more numerous and diversity higher than in aged donors.

The receptor was derived from a woman between 40 and 55 years old in good health. The chain joins TRBV14 to TRBJ2-3; D is uncertain. Specimen: blood. In DNA form, the CDR3 reads TGTGCCAGCAGCCAAGGAATCAATACGCAGTATTTT. This gives the protein CASSQGINTQYF.